This T cell receptor (beta chain) was documented in a study of T-cell memory formation after mild COVID-19. The CDR3 covers 17 residues. Trimming took off 0 bases at V and 7 bases at J, with 24 bases between the two ends. The germline V gene encodes CDR1 DFQATT and CDR2 SNEGSKA (reference sequence). This clonotype occurred a few times. The antigen remains undetermined. A single record per CDR3 protein comes from TCRdb applying MiXCR to the 5' RACE reads. The sample includes about 57,000 distinct CDR3 sequences, 9.5% to 15% of them seen just once. Overall study results and limits: Within pre-infection memory, some responding clones were found, suggesting cross-reactive memory joined. Mostly located in CM and EM were contracting CD4+ clones, with contracting CD8+ clones located in EMRA. Among clones contracting day 15 to 85, CD4/CD8 was balanced, whereas later expanders leaned CD4+.

This chain links TRBV20-1 with TRBJ1-1; no clear D. Sequencing was done on a sample of PBMCs or a T cell subset sorted from them (not recorded which). The clonotype was recovered from a man aged 18 to 29 who had mild COVID-19 (a few samples of this study predate the infection). Cell type and time point are not known. CDR3 sequence reads: CSARDSLSSGYLGEAFF. For the CDR3, the DNA is TGCAGTGCTAGAGATTCCCTCTCTTCGGGGTATTTAGGTGAAGCTTTCTTT.